This T cell receptor (beta chain) is drawn from a study of T cells in women clearing cervical HPV infection. General study results and limits: Controls had more TRBV6-7 (about 0.16%) than cases (roughly 0.11%). Richness differences could reflect unmeasured T-cell content per sample. Repertoire richness, not evenness, was significantly elevated in CIN3+ cases versus controls.

This CDR3 spans 17 amino acids. J lost 3 bases, V lost 2 bases, and 8 bases had no gene match. CDR1 is MNHEY and CDR2 is SVGEGT in the germline V gene. Only in-frame clones appear in the TCRdb table, and some are missing; sequencing was by immunoSEQ multiplex PCR. The listing contains more than 20,000 clones. As concerns this clone: Its specificity is unknown. The sequenced fragment ends 3 residues before the CDR3 boundary, so the rest is inferred from the germline J gene.

The chain recombines TRBV6-2 or TRBV6-3 with TRBJ2-1, with TRBD1 matching over 9 bases. The material sequenced was blood buffy coat. This receptor was taken from a woman aged 18 to 75 with a cervical HPV16 infection that either progressed to CIN3+ or cleared (not recorded which). CDR3 bases read: TGTGCCAGCAGTTACCCCGGGACAGGGAACGTCTACAATGAG. Amino acids: CASSYPGTGNVYNE. The entire CDR3 protein reads CASSYPGTGNVYNEQFF.